This T cell receptor beta chain is drawn from a study of blood T cell repertoires in COVID-19. Whole-study context: Nucleic acid was either cDNA or gDNA, and it came from T cells, B-cell-depleted T cells, or PBMCs.

The CDR3 length is 12 residues. Germline CDR1 is MNHEY and CDR2 is SVGAGI. The germline V and J ends were trimmed by 6 bases and 9 bases, with 9 bases remaining between them. The authors' processing: Amplification of reference gene primers was used by the study to estimate nucleated cell counts. Data came from immunoSEQ multiplex PCR; TCRdb stores just in-frame clones and leaves some out. D and trimming were read from the DNA, whereas the V and J calls and clone size are those reported in that table. The sample holds roughly 270,000 clones; 75% to 90% are singletons and the top ten take roughly 2.5%. Self-reported history from a screening survey and questionnaire set each donor's cohort.

This receptor was identified in a woman in her forties or fifties who had recovered from COVID-19. This chain joins TRBV6-5 and TRBJ1-6; the D gene is possibly TRBD1 (5 bases). What was sequenced was PBMCs or T cells enriched from blood (not recorded which). CDR3 region: CASRQVGSPLHF. CDR3 coding DNA: TGTGCCAGCAGACAGGTCGGTTCACCCCTCCACTTT.